This paragraph covers one T cell receptor (beta chain) sequence. The sample comes from a study of control samples from healthy donors and cancer patients. The CDR3 totals 15 residues. Germline CDR1 SGHRS, CDR2 YFSETQ. The V end was cut by 1 base, the J end by 0 bases, with 9 bases between. Measured with immunoSEQ multiplex PCR; TCRdb has only the in-frame clones, and not every one. The sample comprises 80,000 to 100,000 clones, roughly three quarters of which are singletons, and 10% to 13% rests with the top ten. The chain employs TRBV5-1 and TRBJ2-3; the D gene is possibly TRBD2 (6 bases). The sequenced sample was blood. The sequence was obtained from a woman in her twenties or thirties in good health. The CDR3 reads CASSLQRASTDTQYF. The CDR3 bases are TGCGCCAGCAGCTTGCAGCGGGCTAGCACAGATACGCAGTATTTT.